The 18 T cell receptor beta chains below all came from one sample that was sequenced in a study of T-cell memory formation after mild COVID-19. MiXCR, run by TCRdb on the 5' RACE reads, gives a single entry per CDR3 protein. In the table there are roughly 280,000 distinct CDR3 sequences, about 17% of which are singletons. Sequencing used PBMCs or a T cell subset sorted from them (not recorded which). Receptors originate from a man between 18 and 29 years old who had mild COVID-19 (a few samples of this study predate the infection). Cell type and time point are not known.

There are a few counts of this clonotype. The CDR3 nucleotides read TGTGCCAGCAGCTTGCGGGAGGGTGTGGACACTGAAGCTTTCTTT. It codes for CASSLREGVDTEAFF. This chain uses TRBV5-4 with TRBJ1-1; no firm D call. Germline CDR1 and CDR2: SGHNT and YYREEE (reference sequence). The CDR3 consists of 15 residues. Trimming shortened V by 1 base and J by 3 bases, and 13 bases separated the two germline ends.

This clonotype showed up just a few times. The V gene is TRBV7-6, the J gene TRBJ2-2; tentatively, D is TRBD2 (5 bases). The length of the CDR3 is 15 residues. Germline assignment: CDR1 SGHVS and CDR2 FNYEAQ. Trimming took off 6 bases at V and 0 bases at J, with 11 bases between the two ends. The CDR3 loop is CASRTGRANTGELFF. The CDR3 DNA sequence: TGTGCCAGCAGGACTGGGAGAGCGAACACCGGGGAGCTGTTTTTT. Full variable domain (outside the CDR3, taken from reference TRBV7-6 and TRBJ2-2): GAGVSQSPRYKVTKRGQDVALRCDPISGHVSLYWYRQALGQGPEFLTYFNYEAQQDKSGLPNDRFSAERPEGSISTLTIQRTEQRDSAMYRCASRTGRANTGELFFGEGSRLTVL.

This clonotype was counted only a few times. The chain is built from TRBV12-3 or TRBV12-4 and TRBJ2-7; D uncertain. Trimming took off 6 bases at V and 2 bases at J, with 11 bases between the two ends. The CDR3 contains 13 residues. CDR3 region: CASSVSGPYEQYF. The CDR3 DNA sequence: TGTGCCAGCAGCGTAAGTGGCCCCTACGAGCAGTACTTC.

This chain connects TRBV3-1 to TRBJ1-1; unclear D gene. Germline CDR1 reads LGHDT; CDR2 reads YNNKEL (reference sequence). The CDR3 runs 16 residues. Trimming shortened V by 4 bases and J by 1 base, and 16 bases separated the two germline ends. DNA for the CDR3: TGTGCCAGCAGCCGAAAAAGGGATTCAAGGAACACTGAAGCTTTCTTT. Its protein is CASSRKRDSRNTEAFF.

This clonotype was found a few times. The chain links TRBV7-9 to TRBJ1-1, with D uncertain. Trimming took 0 bases from V and 0 from J, leaving 11 bases between them. CDR1 and CDR2 from the germline V gene are SEHNR and FQNEAQ (reference sequence). The CDR3 has 16 residues. The CDR3 reads CASSLAWARLNTEAFF. The CDR3 DNA sequence: TGTGCCAGCAGCTTAGCGTGGGCCAGACTGAACACTGAAGCTTTCTTT.

This clonotype has a count of ten or more. The V gene is TRBV15, the J gene TRBJ2-4, with D perhaps TRBD1 (6 bases). The germline gives CDR1 LNHNV, CDR2 YYDKDF (reference sequence). There are 16 residues in the CDR3. The V end lost 2 bases, the J end lost 2 bases, and 13 bases lay between the germline ends. Here the CDR3 DNA reads TGTGCCACCAGCAGACTACAGGGTTGGTCCAAAAACATTCAGTACTTC. Translating gives CATSRLQGWSKNIQYF. Full variable domain (outside the CDR3, taken from reference TRBV15 and TRBJ2-4): DAMVIQNPRYQVTQFGKPVTLSCSQTLNHNVMYWYQQKSSQAPKLLFHYYDKDFNNEADTPDNFQSRRPNTSFCFLDIRSPGLGDTAMYLCATSRLQGWSKNIQYFGAGTRLSVL.

This clonotype was picked up a small number of times. The chain recombines TRBV30 with TRBJ2-3; no firm D call. Germline CDR1 and CDR2: GTSNPN and SVGIG (reference sequence). V was trimmed by 4 bases and J by 2 bases, leaving 10 bases between them. This CDR3 spans 13 amino acids. The CDR3 loop reads CAWNIGNTDTQYF. The CDR3 bases are TGTGCCTGGAATATCGGAAACACAGATACGCAGTATTTT.

This clonotype was picked up a small number of times. This chain links TRBV6-6 with TRBJ2-7, with D uncertain. Trimming removed 8 bases from V and 3 bases from J, with 11 bases in between. Germline V gives CDR1 MNHNY, CDR2 SVGAGI (reference sequence). This CDR3 is 12 amino acids long. The CDR3 sequence is CASGFLGYEQYF. CDR3 bases: TGTGCCAGCGGGTTCCTAGGCTACGAGCAGTACTTC.

Points on this clonotype: One end of the junction is discordant with germline, which a read error may explain. The rearrangement uses TRBV7-2 and TRBJ2-1, with 7 bases identical to TRBD2. This CDR3 comprises 14 residues. Germline V gene data show CDR1 as SGHTA and CDR2 as FQGNSA. The CDR3 loop is CASSLGLGRDEQFF. DNA of the CDR3: TGTGCCAGCAGTTTAGGACTAGGGAGGGATGAGCAGTTCTTC.

This clonotype was seen a handful of times. The V gene is TRBV15, the J gene TRBJ2-2; the match to TRBD2 covers 11 bases. Trimming took 5 bases from V and 2 from J; bases not matched to a gene: 10. The length of the CDR3 is 18 residues. Germline-derived CDR1 and CDR2 are LNHNV and YYDKDF (reference sequence). The CDR3 spells CATSRPFTSGRNTGELFF. CDR3 in DNA: TGTGCCACCAGCCGGCCTTTCACTAGCGGGAGAAACACCGGGGAGCTGTTTTTT.

The chain employs TRBV11-2 and TRBJ2-1; perhaps TRBD1 as D (5 bases). Germline-derived CDR1 and CDR2 are SGHAT and FQNNGV. The CDR3 runs 14 residues. V was cut by 5 bases and J by 8 bases, with 16 bases left in between. CDR3 residues: CASSLPTEPYEQFF. In DNA, the CDR3 is TGTGCCAGCAGCCTACCGACAGAGCCTTATGAGCAGTTCTTC.

This clonotype was picked up many times. This chain links TRBV7-8 with TRBJ1-6; no clear D gene. Germline CDR1 is SGHVS and CDR2 is FQNEAQ. Trimming left V 3 bases short and J 9 bases short, with 3 bases between. This CDR3 contains 11 residues. CDR3 protein: CASSLGSPLHF. In DNA, the CDR3 is TGTGCCAGCAGCTTGGGTTCACCCCTCCACTTT.

This chain connects TRBV5-6 to TRBJ2-7, with 10 bases lining up with TRBD2. The germline CDR1 and CDR2 sequences are SGHDT and YYEEEE. This CDR3 is built from 15 residues. The trim removed 5 bases at V and 3 bases at J, leaving 8 bases unmatched. CDR3 sequence reads: CASRNYGTSDYEQYV. The CDR3 DNA is TGTGCCAGCAGAAACTACGGGACTAGCGACTACGAGCAGTACGTC.

This clonotype has more than one count but fewer than ten. The CDR3 DNA reads TGTGCCAGCAGCCGAGGGAGACAGGGATATAGCAATCAGCCCCAGCATTTT. Protein sequence: CASSRGRQGYSNQPQHF. This chain links TRBV3-1 with TRBJ1-5, with TRBD1 matching over 7 bases. Germline V gene lookup returns CDR1 LGHDT and CDR2 YNNKEL (reference sequence). The CDR3 runs 17 residues. The J segment lost 0 bases and the V segment lost 4 bases, leaving 9 bases of the junction unmatched.

There are a few counts of this clonotype. The CDR3 spells CASRMGQPNEKLFF. The CDR3 bases are TGTGCCAGCAGGATGGGACAGCCTAATGAAAAACTGTTTTTT. The rearrangement joins TRBV12-3 or TRBV12-4 to TRBJ1-4; 7 bases fit TRBD1. The V gene end was trimmed by 6 bases and the J gene end by 3 bases; junction bases not matched to a gene: 4. The CDR3 has 14 residues.

This clonotype was picked up many times. The V call is TRBV10-3, the J call TRBJ1-1, with TRBD1 identical over 7 bases. V was pared by 6 bases and J by 0 bases, with 4 bases of the junction left unmatched. The germline CDR1 and CDR2 sequences are ENHRY and SYGVKD. The CDR3 is made up of 14 amino acids. The CDR3 nucleotides are TGTGCCATCAGCCGCGGGACAGTGAACACTGAAGCTTTCTTT. This translates into CAISRGTVNTEAFF.

This clonotype has ten or more counts. The gene calls are TRBV27 and TRBJ1-1; weak D call: TRBD1 (6 bases). CDR3 length: 15 amino acids. V was pared by 5 bases and J by 2 bases, with 15 bases between. Germline CDR1 MNHEY, CDR2 SMNVEV (reference sequence). The CDR3 here is CASSTAGAGNTEAFF. CDR3 coding DNA: TGTGCCAGCAGTACCGCGGGGGCGGGCAACACTGAAGCTTTCTTT.

At least ten counts were recorded for this clonotype. The chain employs TRBV2 and TRBJ2-2; D not resolved. The length of the CDR3 is 16 residues. CDR1 is SNHLY and CDR2 is FYNNEI in the germline V gene. V lost 6 bases and J 1 base, leaving 15 bases between the germline ends. The CDR3 sequence is CASRQRLGRNTGELFF. The CDR3 nucleotides read TGTGCCAGCAGGCAGCGTTTGGGTAGGAACACCGGGGAGCTGTTTTTT.